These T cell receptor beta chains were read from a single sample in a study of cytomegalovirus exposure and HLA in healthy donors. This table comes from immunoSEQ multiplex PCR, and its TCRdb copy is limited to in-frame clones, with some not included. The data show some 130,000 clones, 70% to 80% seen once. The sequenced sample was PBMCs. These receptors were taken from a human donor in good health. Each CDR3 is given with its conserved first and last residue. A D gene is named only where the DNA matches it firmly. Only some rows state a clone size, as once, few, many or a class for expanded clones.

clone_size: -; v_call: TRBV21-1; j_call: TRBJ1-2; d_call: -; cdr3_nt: TGTGCCAGCAGCAACCGACAGGTACCCGGCTACACCTTC; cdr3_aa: CASSNRQVPGYTF
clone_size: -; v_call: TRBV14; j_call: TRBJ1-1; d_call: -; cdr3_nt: TGTGCCAGCAGCTCCAGGGGAACTGAAGCTTTCTTT; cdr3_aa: CASSSRGTEAFF
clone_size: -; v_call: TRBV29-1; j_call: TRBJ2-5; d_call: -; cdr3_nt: TGCAGCGTTCAAACAGGGTGGAGAGAGACCCAGTACTTC; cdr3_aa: CSVQTGWRETQYF
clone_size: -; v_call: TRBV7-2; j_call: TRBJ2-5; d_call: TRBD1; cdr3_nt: TGTGCCAGCAGCTTAGCAGACAGGGGCAGGAGAGAGACCCAGTACTTC; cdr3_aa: CASSLADRGRRETQYF
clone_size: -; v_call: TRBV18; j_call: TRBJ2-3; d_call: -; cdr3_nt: TGTGCCAGCTCACCACCACAACAGGGCACCAACACAGATACGCAGTATTTT; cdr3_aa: CASSPPQQGTNTDTQYF
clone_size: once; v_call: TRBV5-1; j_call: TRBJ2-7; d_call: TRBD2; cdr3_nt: TGCGCCAGCAGCGGGCAAACGCGGGGGGATATCAACGAGCAGTACTTC; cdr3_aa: CASSGQTRGDINEQYF
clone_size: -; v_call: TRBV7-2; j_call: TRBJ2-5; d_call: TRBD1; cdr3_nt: TGTGCCAGCAGCGTAGATAGGACAGGGCAAGAGACCCAGTACTTC; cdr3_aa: CASSVDRTGQETQYF
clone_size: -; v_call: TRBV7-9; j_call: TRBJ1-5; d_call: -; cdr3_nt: TGTGCCAGCAGCTTAGGGGCAGGGGATAATCAGCCCCAGCATTTT; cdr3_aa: CASSLGAGDNQPQHF
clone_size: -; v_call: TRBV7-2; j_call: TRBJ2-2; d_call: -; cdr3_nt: TGTGCCAGCAGCCCCCGGGTCCTAACCGGAACCGGGGAGCTGTTTTTT; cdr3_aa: CASSPRVLTGTGELFF
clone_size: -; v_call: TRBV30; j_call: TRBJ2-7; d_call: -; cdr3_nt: TGTGCCTGGAGTGTACTTGGGTGGGAAAGGGGCTACGAGCAGTACTTC; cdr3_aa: CAWSVLGWERGYEQYF
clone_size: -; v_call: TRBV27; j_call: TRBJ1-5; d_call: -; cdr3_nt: TGTGCCAGCAGTTCATGGGGCTCAGTTAATCAGCCCCAGCATTTT; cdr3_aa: CASSSWGSVNQPQHF
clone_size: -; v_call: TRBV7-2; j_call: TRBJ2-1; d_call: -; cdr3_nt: TGTGCCAGCAGCTTAGAACCCGCGGGGCCGAGCTCCTACAATGAGCAGTTCTTC; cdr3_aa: CASSLEPAGPSSYNEQFF
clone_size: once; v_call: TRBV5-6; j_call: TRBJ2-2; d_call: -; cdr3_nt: TGTGCCAGCAGCTTGGACAGGGTGAGGGGCGGGGAGCTGTTTTTT; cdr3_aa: CASSLDRVRGGELFF
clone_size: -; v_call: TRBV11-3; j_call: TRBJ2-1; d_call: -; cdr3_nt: TGTGCCAGCAGCTCGGTCGTACGGGGTAATCTGGATGAGCAGTTCTTC; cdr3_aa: CASSSVVRGNLDEQFF
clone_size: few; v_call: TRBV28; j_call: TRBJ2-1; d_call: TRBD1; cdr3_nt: TGTGCCAGCACCATACAGGGGGCTAATGAGCAGTTCTTC; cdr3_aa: CASTIQGANEQFF
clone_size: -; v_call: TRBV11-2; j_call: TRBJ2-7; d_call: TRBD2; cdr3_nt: TGTGCCAGCAGCCCCTCGACTAGCGGGGGGTACGAGCAGTACTTC; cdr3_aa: CASSPSTSGGYEQYF
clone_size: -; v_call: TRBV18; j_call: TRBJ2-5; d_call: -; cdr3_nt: TGTGCCAGCTCAAGGAGTAGCGAGACCCAGTACTTC; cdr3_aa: CASSRSSETQYF
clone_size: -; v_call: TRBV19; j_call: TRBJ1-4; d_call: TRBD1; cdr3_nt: TGTGCCAGTAGGGACAGGGCTTATGAAAAACTGTTTTTT; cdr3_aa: CASRDRAYEKLFF
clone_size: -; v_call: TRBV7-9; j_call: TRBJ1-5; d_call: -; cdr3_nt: TGTGCCAGCAGCCTCGGGAATTTAAATCAGCCCCAGCATTTT; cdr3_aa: CASSLGNLNQPQHF
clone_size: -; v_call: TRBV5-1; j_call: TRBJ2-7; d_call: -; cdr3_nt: TGCGCCAGCAGCACACCTCTGGGGGGCTCCTACGAGCAGTACTTC; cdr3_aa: CASSTPLGGSYEQYF
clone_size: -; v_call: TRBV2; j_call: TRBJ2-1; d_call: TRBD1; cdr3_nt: TGTGCCAGCAGTGAAAACAGGGGAAATGATGAGCAGTTCTTC; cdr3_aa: CASSENRGNDEQFF
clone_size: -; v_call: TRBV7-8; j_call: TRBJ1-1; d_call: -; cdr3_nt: TGTGCCAGCAGCTTAGCCACACAGGCCACCCCCGACGGTGAAGCTTTCTTT; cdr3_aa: CASSLATQATPDGEAFF
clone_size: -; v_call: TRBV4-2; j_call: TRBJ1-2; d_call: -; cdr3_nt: TGTGCCAGCAGCCAAGATCTTTCCCCAGGGGACTATGGCTACACCTTC; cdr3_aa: CASSQDLSPGDYGYTF
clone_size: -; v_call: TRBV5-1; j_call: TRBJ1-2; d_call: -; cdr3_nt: TGCGCCAGCAGCTTGAAGGGGCGCTATGGCTACACCTTC; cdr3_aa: CASSLKGRYGYTF
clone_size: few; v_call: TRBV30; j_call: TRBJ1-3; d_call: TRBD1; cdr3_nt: TGTGCCTTAAGAAAGGGGGCAGATACTGGAAACACCATATATTTT; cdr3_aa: CALRKGADTGNTIYF
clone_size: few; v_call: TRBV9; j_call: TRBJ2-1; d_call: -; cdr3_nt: TGTGCCAGCAGCCCCTTCGGACTCGACTCCTACAATGAGCAGTTCTTC; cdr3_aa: CASSPFGLDSYNEQFF
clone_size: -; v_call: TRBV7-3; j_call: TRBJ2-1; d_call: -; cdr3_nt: TGTGCCAGCAGCGCCCAGGGGTACAATGAGCAGTTCTTC; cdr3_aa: CASSAQGYNEQFF
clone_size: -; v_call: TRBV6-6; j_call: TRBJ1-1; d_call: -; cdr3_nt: TGTGCCAGCAGTTTCGACAAGAACACTGAAGCTTTCTTT; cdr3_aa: CASSFDKNTEAFF
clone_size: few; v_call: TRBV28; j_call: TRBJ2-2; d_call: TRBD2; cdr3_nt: TGTGCCGCCGAAAGCGGGAGTCTTAATCCTGGGGAGCTGTTTTTT; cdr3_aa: CAAESGSLNPGELFF
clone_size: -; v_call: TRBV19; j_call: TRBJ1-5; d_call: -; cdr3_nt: TGTGCCACCCGGGAGGGGGGCTATAGCAATCAGCCCCAGCATTTT; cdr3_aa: CATREGGYSNQPQHF
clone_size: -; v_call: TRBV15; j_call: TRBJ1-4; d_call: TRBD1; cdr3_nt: TGTGCCACCAACCCGGGCAGGGGGGATGAAAAACTGTTTTTT; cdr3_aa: CATNPGRGDEKLFF
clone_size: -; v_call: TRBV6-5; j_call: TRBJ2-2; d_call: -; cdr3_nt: TGTGCCAGCAGCCACGGGACAAAGTACGGGGAGCTGTTTTTT; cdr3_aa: CASSHGTKYGELFF
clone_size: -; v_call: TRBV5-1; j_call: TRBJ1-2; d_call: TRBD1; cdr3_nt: TGCGCCAGCAGCTTGGGGCTCCGGGACAGGAGTCTTAGGGACTATGGCTACACCTTC; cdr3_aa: CASSLGLRDRSLRDYGYTF
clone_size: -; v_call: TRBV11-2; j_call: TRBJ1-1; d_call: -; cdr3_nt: TGTGCCAGCAGCCGAGAGACAGGCAACCTTGAAGCTTTCTTT; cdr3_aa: CASSRETGNLEAFF
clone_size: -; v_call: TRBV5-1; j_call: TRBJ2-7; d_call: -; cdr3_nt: TGCGCCAGCAGCGTGGGGGCCACCACCTACGAGCAGTACTTC; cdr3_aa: CASSVGATTYEQYF
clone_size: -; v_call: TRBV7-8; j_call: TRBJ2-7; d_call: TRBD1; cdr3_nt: TGTGCCAGCAGCTTAAACAGGGGGAGCTCCTACGAGCAGTACTTC; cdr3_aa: CASSLNRGSSYEQYF
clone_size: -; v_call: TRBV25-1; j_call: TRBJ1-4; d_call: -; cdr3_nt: TGTGCCAGCAGTGAATTTAGGGGAGGAACTAATGAAAAACTGTTTTTT; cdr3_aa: CASSEFRGGTNEKLFF
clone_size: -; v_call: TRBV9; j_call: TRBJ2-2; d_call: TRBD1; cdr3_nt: TGTGCCAGCAGCGTAGCCGAGGGGGCGCAGGGCGGGGAGCTGTTTTTT; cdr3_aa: CASSVAEGAQGGELFF
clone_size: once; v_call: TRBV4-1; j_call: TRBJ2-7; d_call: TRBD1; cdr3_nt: TGCGCCAGCAGCACCCGGGACAGGGCCTACGAGCAGTACTTC; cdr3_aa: CASSTRDRAYEQYF
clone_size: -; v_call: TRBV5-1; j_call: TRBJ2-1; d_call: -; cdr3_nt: TGCGCCAGCAGCGAATCGTTCGGTGAGCAGTTCTTC; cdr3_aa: CASSESFGEQFF
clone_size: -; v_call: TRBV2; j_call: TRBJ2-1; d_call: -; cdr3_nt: TGTGCCAGCAGTGATTTCCCAGGGATGAATGAGCAGTTCTTC; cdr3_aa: CASSDFPGMNEQFF
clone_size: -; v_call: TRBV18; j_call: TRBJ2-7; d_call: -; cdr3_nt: TGTGCCAGCTCGGCACAAGACTACGAGCAGTACTTC; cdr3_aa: CASSAQDYEQYF
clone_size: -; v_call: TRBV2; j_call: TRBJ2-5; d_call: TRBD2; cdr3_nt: TGTGCCAGCAGTCCCGGGGGGAAGACCCAGTACTTC; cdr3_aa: CASSPGGKTQYF
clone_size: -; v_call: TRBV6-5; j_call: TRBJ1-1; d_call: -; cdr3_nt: TGTGCCAGCAGTTACCCTCCGAACACTGAAGCTTTCTTT; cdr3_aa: CASSYPPNTEAFF
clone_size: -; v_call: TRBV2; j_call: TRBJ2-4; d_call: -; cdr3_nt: TGTGCCAGCCAAAAAAGCGGGTCAAACATTCAGTACTTC; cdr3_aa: CASQKSGSNIQYF
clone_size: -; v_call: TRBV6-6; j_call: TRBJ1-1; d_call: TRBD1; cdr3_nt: TGTGCCAGCAGTGCCGGGACAGGATCTGAAGCTTTCTTT; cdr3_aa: CASSAGTGSEAFF
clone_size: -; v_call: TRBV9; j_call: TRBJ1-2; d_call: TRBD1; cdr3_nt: TGTGCCAGCAGCGTGGACAGGGGGCTGCGAGGCTACACCTTC; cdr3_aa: CASSVDRGLRGYTF
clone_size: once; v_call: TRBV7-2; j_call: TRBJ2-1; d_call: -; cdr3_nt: TGTGCCAGCAGCTTCTATAGCGGAGAGGGAGAAAATGAGCAGTTCTTC; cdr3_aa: CASSFYSGEGENEQFF
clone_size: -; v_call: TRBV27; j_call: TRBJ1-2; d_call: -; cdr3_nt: TGTGCCAGCAGAGCCGCAGGGGCTAACTATGGCTACACCTTC; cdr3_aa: CASRAAGANYGYTF